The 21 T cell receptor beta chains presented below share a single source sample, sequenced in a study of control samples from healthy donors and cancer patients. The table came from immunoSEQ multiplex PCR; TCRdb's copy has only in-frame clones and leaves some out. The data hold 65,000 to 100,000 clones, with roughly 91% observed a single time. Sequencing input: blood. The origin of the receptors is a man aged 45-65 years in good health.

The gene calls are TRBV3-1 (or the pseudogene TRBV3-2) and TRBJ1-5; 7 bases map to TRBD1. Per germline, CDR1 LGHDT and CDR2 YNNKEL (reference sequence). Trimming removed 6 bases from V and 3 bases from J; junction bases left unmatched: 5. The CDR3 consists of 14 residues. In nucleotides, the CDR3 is TGTGCCAGCAGTAGGACAGGCAACAATCAGCCCCAGCATTTT. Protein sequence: CASSRTGNNQPQHF.

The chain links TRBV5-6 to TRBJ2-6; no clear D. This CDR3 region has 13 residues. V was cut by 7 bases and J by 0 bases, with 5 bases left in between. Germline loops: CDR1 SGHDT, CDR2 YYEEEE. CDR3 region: CASLNSGANVLTF. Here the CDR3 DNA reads TGTGCCAGCCTGAACTCTGGGGCCAACGTCCTGACTTTC. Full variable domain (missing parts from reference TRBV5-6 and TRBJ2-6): DAGVTQSPTHLIKTRGQQVTLRCSPKSGHDTVSWYQQALGQGPQFIFQYYEEEERQRGNFPDRFSGHQFPNYSSELNVNALLLGDSALYLCASLNSGANVLTFGAGSRLTVL.

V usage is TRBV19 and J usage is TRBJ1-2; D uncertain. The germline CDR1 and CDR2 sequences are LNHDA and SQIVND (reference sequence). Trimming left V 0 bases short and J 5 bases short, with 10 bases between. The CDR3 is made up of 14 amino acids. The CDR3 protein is CASSIEDGRYGYTF. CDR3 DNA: TGTGCCAGTAGTATAGAGGACGGAAGATATGGCTACACCTTC.

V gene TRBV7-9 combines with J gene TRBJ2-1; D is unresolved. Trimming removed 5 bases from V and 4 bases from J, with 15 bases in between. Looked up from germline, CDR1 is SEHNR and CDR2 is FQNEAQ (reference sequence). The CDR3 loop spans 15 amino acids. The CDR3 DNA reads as TGTGCCAGCAGCATAACCGTAGGATCTTACAATGAGCAGTTCTTC. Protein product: CASSITVGSYNEQFF.

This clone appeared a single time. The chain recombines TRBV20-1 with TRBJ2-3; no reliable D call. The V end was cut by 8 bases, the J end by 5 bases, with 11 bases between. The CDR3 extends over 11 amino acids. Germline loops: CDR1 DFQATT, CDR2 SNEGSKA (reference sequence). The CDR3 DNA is TGCAGTTCTACCTCCCAAGATACGCAGTATTTT. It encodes CSSTSQDTQYF.

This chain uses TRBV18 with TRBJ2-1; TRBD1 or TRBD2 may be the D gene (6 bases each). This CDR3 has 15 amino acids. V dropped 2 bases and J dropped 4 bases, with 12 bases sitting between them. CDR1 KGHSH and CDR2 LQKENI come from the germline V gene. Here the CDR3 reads CASSPGRGAYNEQFF. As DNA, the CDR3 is TGTGCCAGCTCACCAGGAAGGGGGGCGTACAATGAGCAGTTCTTC.

CDR3 amino acids: CASSPRQKETQYF. The CDR3 DNA is TGTGCCAGCTCACCACGGCAGAAAGAGACCCAGTACTTC. The chain joins TRBV18 to TRBJ2-5; D not certain. V was shortened by 1 base and J by 3 bases, with 6 bases between the two germline ends. CDR1 and CDR2 (germline): KGHSH, LQKENI. The CDR3 is 13 residues long.

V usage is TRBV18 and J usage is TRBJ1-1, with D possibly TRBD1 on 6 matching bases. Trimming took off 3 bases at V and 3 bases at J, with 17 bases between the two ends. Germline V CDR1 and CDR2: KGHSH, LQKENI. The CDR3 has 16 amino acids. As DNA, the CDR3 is TGTGCCAGCTCACCGCGGGACACGCGAGGAGACACTGAAGCTTTCTTT. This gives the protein CASSPRDTRGDTEAFF.

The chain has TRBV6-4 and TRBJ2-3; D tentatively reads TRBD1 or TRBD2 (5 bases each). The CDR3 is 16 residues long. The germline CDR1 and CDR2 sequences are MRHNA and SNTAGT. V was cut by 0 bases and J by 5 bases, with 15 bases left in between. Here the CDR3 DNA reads TGTGCCAGCAGTGACTCGATGACGGGGCGGGTAGATACGCAGTATTTT. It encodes CASSDSMTGRVDTQYF.

CDR3 amino acids: CASSYQENQPQHF. The CDR3 DNA reads TGTGCCAGCAGCTATCAGGAAAATCAGCCCCAGCATTTT. This chain joins TRBV5-8 and TRBJ1-5; no clear D gene. This CDR3 comprises 13 residues. The V gene lost 3 bases and the J gene lost 4 bases, with 8 bases spanning the gap. Germline CDR1 is SGHTS and CDR2 is YDEGEE.

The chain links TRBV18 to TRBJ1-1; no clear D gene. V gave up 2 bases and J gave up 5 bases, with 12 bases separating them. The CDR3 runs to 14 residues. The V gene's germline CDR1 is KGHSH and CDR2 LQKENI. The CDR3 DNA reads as TGTGCCAGCTCACCAATGGAAGGGAAGACTGAAGCTTTCTTT. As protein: CASSPMEGKTEAFF.

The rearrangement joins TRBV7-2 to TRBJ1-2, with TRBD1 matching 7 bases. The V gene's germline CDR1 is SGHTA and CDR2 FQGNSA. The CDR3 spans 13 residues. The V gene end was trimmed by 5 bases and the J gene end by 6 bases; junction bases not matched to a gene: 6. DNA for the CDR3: TGTGCCAGCAGCGTGAACAGGGGTGATGGCTACACCTTC. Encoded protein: CASSVNRGDGYTF.

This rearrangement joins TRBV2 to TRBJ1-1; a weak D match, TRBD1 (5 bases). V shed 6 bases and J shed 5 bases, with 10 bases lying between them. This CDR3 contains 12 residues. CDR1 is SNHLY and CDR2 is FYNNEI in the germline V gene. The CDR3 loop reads CASRGLGTEAFF. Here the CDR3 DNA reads TGTGCCAGCAGGGGGCTGGGGACTGAAGCTTTCTTT. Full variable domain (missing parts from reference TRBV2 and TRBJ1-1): EPEVTQTPSHQVTQMGQEVILRCVPISNHLYFYWYRQILGQKVEFLVSFYNNEISEKSEIFDDQFSVERPDGSNFTLKIRSTKLEDSAMYFCASRGLGTEAFFGQGTRLTVV.

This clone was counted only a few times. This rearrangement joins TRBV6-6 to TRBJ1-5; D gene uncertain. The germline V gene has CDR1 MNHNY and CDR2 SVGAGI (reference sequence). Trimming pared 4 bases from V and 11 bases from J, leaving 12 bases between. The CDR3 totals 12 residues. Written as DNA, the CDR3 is TGTGCCAGCAGTTTCGAGGGTGTGTCCCAGCATTTT. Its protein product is CASSFEGVSQHF.

CDR3 DNA sequence: TGTGCCAGCAGGTCAGACGGATTAGAGACCCAGTACTTC. Amino acids: CASRSDGLETQYF. The rearrangement uses TRBV12-3 or TRBV12-4 and TRBJ2-5; D is ambiguous. V was cut by 6 bases and J by 4 bases, with 12 bases left in between. The CDR3 sequence is 13 residues long.

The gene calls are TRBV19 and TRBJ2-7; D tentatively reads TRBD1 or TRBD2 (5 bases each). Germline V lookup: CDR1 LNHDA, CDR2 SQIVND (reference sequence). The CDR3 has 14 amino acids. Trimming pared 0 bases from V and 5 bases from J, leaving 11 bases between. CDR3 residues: CASSIDGAGDEQYF. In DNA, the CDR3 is TGTGCCAGTAGTATAGACGGGGCCGGGGACGAGCAGTACTTC. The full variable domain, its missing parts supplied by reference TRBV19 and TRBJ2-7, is DGGITQSPKYLFRKEGQNVTLSCEQNLNHDAMYWYRQDPGQGLRLIYYSQIVNDFQKGDIAEGYSVSREKKESFPLTVTSAQKNPTAFYLCASSIDGAGDEQYFGPGTRLTVT.

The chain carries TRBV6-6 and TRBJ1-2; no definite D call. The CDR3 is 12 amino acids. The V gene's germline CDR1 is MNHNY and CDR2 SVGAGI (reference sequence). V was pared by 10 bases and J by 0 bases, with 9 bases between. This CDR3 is CATWPPNYGYTF. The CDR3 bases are TGTGCCACATGGCCTCCTAACTATGGCTACACCTTC.

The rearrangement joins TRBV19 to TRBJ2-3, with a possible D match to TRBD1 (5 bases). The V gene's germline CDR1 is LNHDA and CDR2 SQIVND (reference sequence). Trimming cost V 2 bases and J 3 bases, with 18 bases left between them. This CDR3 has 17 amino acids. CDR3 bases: TGTGCCAGTAGTATACGGACACCGAGTCCTATTACAGATACGCAGTATTTT. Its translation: CASSIRTPSPITDTQYF.

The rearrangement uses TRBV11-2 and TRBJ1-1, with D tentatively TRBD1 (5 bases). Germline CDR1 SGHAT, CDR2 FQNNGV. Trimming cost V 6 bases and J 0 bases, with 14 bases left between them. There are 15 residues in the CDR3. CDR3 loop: CASRLTGTVNTEAFF. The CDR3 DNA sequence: TGTGCCAGCAGATTAACCGGGACGGTGAACACTGAAGCTTTCTTT.

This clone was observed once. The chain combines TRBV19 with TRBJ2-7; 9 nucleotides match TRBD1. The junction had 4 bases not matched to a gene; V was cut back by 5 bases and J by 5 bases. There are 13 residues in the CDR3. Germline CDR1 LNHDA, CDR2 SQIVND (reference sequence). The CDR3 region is CASSLTGGDEQYF. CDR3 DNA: TGTGCCAGTAGTCTCACAGGGGGCGACGAGCAGTACTTC.

CDR3 sequence: CASSADRGSYGYTF. The CDR3, as DNA: TGTGCCAGCAGTGCCGACAGGGGAAGCTATGGCTACACCTTC. This sequence joins TRBV6-4 and TRBJ1-2, with 8 bases identical to TRBD1. Germline lookup yields CDR1 MRHNA and CDR2 SNTAGT. J was trimmed by 4 bases and V by 4 bases; bases with no gene match: 5. The CDR3 extends over 14 amino acids.